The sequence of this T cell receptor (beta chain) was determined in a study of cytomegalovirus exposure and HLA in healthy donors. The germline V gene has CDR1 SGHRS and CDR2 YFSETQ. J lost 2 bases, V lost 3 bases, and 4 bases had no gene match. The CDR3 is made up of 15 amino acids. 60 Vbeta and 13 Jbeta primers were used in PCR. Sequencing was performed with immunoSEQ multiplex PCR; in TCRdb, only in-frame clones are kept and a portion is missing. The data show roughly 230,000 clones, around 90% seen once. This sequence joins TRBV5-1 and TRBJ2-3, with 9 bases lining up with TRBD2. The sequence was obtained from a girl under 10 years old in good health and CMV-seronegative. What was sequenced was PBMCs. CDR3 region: CASSSPSGNTDTQYF. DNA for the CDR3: TGCGCCAGCAGCTCCCCTAGCGGGAACACAGATACGCAGTATTTT.